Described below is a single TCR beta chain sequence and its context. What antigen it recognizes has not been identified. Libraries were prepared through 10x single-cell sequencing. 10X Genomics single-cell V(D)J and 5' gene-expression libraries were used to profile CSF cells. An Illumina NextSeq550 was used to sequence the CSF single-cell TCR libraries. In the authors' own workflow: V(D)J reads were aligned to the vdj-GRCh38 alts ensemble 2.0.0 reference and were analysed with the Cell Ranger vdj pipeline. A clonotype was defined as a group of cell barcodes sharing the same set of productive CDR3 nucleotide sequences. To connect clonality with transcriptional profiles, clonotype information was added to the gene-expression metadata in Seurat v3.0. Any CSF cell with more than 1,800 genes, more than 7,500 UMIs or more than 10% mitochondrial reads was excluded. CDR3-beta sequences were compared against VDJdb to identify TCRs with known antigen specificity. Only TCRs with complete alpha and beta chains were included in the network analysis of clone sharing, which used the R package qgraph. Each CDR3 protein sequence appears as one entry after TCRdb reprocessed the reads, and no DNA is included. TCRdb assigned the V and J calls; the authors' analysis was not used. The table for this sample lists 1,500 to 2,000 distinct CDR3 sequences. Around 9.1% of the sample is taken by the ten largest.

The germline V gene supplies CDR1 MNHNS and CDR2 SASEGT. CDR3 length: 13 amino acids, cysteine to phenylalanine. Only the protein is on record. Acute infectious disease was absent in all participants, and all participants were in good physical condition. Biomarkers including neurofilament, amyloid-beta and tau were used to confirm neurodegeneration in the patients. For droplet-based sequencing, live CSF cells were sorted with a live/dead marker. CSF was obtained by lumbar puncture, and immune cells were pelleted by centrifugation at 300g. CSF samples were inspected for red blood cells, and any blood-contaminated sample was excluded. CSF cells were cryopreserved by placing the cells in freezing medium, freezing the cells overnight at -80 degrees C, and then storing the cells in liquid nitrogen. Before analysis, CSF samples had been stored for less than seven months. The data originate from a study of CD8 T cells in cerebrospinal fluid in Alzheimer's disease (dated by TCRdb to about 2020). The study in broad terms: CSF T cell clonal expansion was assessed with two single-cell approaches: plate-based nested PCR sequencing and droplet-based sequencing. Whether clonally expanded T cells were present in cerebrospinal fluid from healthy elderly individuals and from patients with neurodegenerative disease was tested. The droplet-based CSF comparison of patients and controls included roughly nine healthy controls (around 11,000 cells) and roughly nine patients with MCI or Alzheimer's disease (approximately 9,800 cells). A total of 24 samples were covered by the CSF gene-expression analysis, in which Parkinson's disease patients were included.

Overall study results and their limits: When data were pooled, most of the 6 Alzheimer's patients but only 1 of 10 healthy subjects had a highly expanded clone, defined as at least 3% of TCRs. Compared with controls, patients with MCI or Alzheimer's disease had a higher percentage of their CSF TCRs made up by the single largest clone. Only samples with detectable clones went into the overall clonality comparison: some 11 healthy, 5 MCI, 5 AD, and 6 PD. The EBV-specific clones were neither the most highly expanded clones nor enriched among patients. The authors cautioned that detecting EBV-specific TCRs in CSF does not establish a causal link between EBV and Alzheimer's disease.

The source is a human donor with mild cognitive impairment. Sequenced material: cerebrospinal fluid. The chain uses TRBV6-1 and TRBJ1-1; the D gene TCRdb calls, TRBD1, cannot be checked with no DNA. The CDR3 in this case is CANTDSLNTEAFF.